This is a list of T cell receptor beta chains from one sample in a study of OX40 agonist ivuxolimab in advanced cancers. Clones were read by immunoSEQ multiplex PCR, and TCRdb kept only the in-frame ones, dropping some. This sample has approximately 120,000 clones; about nine tenths occur once, and the top ten carry roughly 0.8%. The sample consisted of CD4+ or CD8+ T cells sorted from blood, taken in a trial of the OX40 agonist ivuxolimab. Every receptor here comes from an adult with an advanced solid tumor such as melanoma, head and neck, liver or kidney cancer. CDR3s include the opening cysteine and the closing phenylalanine or tryptophan.

cdr3_aa: CASSYSTGGLHNEQFF
j_call: TRBJ2-1
v_call: TRBV6-5

cdr3_aa: CASSFSEGTEAFF
j_call: TRBJ1-1
v_call: TRBV7-6

cdr3_aa: CASSLSDGGRRGTEAFF
j_call: TRBJ1-1
v_call: TRBV28

cdr3_aa: CASRGQTADEQFF
j_call: TRBJ2-1
v_call: TRBV28

cdr3_aa: CASSPPWGDFTGELFF
j_call: TRBJ2-2
v_call: TRBV4-1

cdr3_aa: CASSQFLAGGEYEQYF
j_call: TRBJ2-7
v_call: TRBV14

cdr3_aa: CASSYSRETYEQYF
j_call: TRBJ2-7
v_call: TRBV6-5

cdr3_aa: CASSLAGLAGISGANVLTF
j_call: TRBJ2-6
v_call: TRBV5-1

cdr3_aa: CASSGGLENTGELFF
j_call: TRBJ2-2
v_call: TRBV5-1

cdr3_aa: CATSRDLTELRQFF
j_call: TRBJ2-1
v_call: TRBV15

cdr3_aa: CAISFRDRFYEQYF
j_call: TRBJ2-7
v_call: TRBV10-3

cdr3_aa: CASSLASGNTDTQYF
j_call: TRBJ2-3
v_call: TRBV5-1

cdr3_aa: CASSLSPGNTGELFF
j_call: TRBJ2-2
v_call: TRBV27

cdr3_aa: CASSFDESYEQYF
j_call: TRBJ2-7
v_call: TRBV7-6

cdr3_aa: CASGPRVMNTEAFF
j_call: TRBJ1-1
v_call: TRBV27

cdr3_aa: CASSSGAGTEAFF
j_call: TRBJ1-1
v_call: TRBV18

cdr3_aa: CASSGQGSVYIQYF
j_call: TRBJ2-4
v_call: TRBV25-1

cdr3_aa: CASSGRLVDEQFF
j_call: TRBJ2-1
v_call: TRBV19

cdr3_aa: CASAQQDEAFF
j_call: TRBJ1-1
v_call: TRBV28

cdr3_aa: CASSLIASGRIYEQFF
j_call: TRBJ2-1
v_call: TRBV28

cdr3_aa: CASSLSRGRQPQHF
j_call: TRBJ1-5
v_call: TRBV28

cdr3_aa: CASSAPQGGTEAFF
j_call: TRBJ1-1
v_call: TRBV5-1

cdr3_aa: CASSIDTGPGNTIYF
j_call: TRBJ1-3
v_call: TRBV5-4

cdr3_aa: CASSLVGGQPQHF
j_call: TRBJ1-5
v_call: TRBV28

cdr3_aa: CASGTRAPTYGYTF
j_call: TRBJ1-2
v_call: TRBV19

cdr3_aa: CASREWGASNQPQHF
j_call: TRBJ1-5
v_call: TRBV6-1

cdr3_aa: CASSPRGRQETQYF
j_call: TRBJ2-5
v_call: TRBV5-1

cdr3_aa: CASSHGTYEQYF
j_call: TRBJ2-7
v_call: TRBV28

cdr3_aa: CASSFDRGRAQPQHF
j_call: TRBJ1-5
v_call: TRBV7-2

cdr3_aa: CASSLSSGPDTQYF
j_call: TRBJ2-3
v_call: TRBV5-1

cdr3_aa: CASTTGYNEQFF
j_call: TRBJ2-1
v_call: TRBV28

cdr3_aa: CAISDQGANTGELFF
j_call: TRBJ2-2
v_call: TRBV10-3

cdr3_aa: CASSSRGYNEQFF
j_call: TRBJ2-1
v_call: TRBV5-1

cdr3_aa: CASSLVQGVDEQFF
j_call: TRBJ2-1
v_call: TRBV7-9

cdr3_aa: CASRYEGQGLYEQYF
j_call: TRBJ2-7
v_call: TRBV5-1

cdr3_aa: CATSRRTGIQETQYF
j_call: TRBJ2-5
v_call: TRBV15

cdr3_aa: CATVGQSNTEAFF
j_call: TRBJ1-1
v_call: TRBV12-5

cdr3_aa: CASSRQTWSNEQFF
j_call: TRBJ2-1
v_call: TRBV7-9

cdr3_aa: CASSYSTTGAYEQYF
j_call: TRBJ2-7
v_call: TRBV6-5

cdr3_aa: CASSPQGGPLNEQYF
j_call: TRBJ2-7
v_call: TRBV14

cdr3_aa: CASFRGNGEQYF
j_call: TRBJ2-7
v_call: TRBV6-1

cdr3_aa: CASSLRQGLQNEQFF
j_call: TRBJ2-1
v_call: TRBV5-1

cdr3_aa: CASGDRGAEAFF
j_call: TRBJ1-1
v_call: TRBV28

cdr3_aa: CAWSSTISYEQYF
j_call: TRBJ2-7
v_call: TRBV30

cdr3_aa: CASSALAGSYNEQFF
j_call: TRBJ2-1
v_call: TRBV6-1

cdr3_aa: CASSLATQTNTEAFF
j_call: TRBJ1-1
v_call: TRBV5-1

cdr3_aa: CATNSPGQGTYEQYF
j_call: .
v_call: TRBV28

cdr3_aa: CASGGGSYEQYF
j_call: TRBJ2-7
v_call: TRBV19

cdr3_aa: CASDKAEQFF
j_call: TRBJ2-1
v_call: TRBV6-4

cdr3_aa: CASSPAPSSNYGYTF
j_call: TRBJ1-2
v_call: TRBV9

cdr3_aa: CASSPFDTGFATKNIQYF
j_call: TRBJ2-4
v_call: TRBV18

cdr3_aa: CASSLTKPYEQYF
j_call: TRBJ2-7
v_call: TRBV7-3

cdr3_aa: CASSYQRTAGSYEQYF
j_call: .
v_call: TRBV28